One and the same sample provided the 20 T cell receptor beta chains below, sequenced in a study of OX40 agonist ivuxolimab in advanced cancers. Data came from immunoSEQ multiplex PCR; TCRdb stores just in-frame clones and leaves some out. Of tens of thousands of clones listed, just over 85% are singletons. Here the sequenced sample was CD4+ or CD8+ T cells sorted from blood, taken in a trial of the OX40 agonist ivuxolimab. These receptors originate from an adult with an advanced solid tumor such as melanoma, head and neck, liver or kidney cancer.

This chain uses TRBV7-9 with TRBJ1-1; no firm D call. CDR1 and CDR2 (germline): SEHNR, FQNEAQ (reference sequence). The CDR3 is 12 residues long. V gave up 5 bases and J gave up 5 bases, with 9 bases separating them. This CDR3 reads CASSRSETEAFF. CDR3 sequence (DNA): TGTGCCAGCAGCCGTTCAGAGACTGAAGCTTTCTTT.

The CDR3 nucleotides read TGTGCCAGCAGCTGGGCAGGGTACACTGAAGCTTTCTTT. It specifies CASSWAGYTEAFF. V and J are TRBV5-8 and TRBJ1-1; TRBD1 might be the D (5 bases). Germline values: CDR1 SGHTS, CDR2 YDEGEE. This CDR3 comprises 13 residues. V was trimmed by 3 bases and J by 3 bases, leaving 9 bases between them.

The V and J genes are TRBV18 and TRBJ2-7; D is unresolved. Germline V CDR1 and CDR2: KGHSH, LQKENI. V lost 2 bases and J 4 bases, leaving 9 bases between the germline ends. The CDR3 spans 13 residues. The CDR3 sequence is CASSPSPGYEQYF. The DNA for the CDR3 is TGTGCCAGCTCACCAAGCCCCGGGTACGAGCAGTACTTC.

The chain is built from TRBV19 and TRBJ2-3; 8 nucleotides align to TRBD2. Germline-derived CDR1 and CDR2 are LNHDA and SQIVND (reference sequence). V shed 5 bases, J shed 1 base, and the junction held 8 bases outside the gene matches. The CDR3 has 16 amino acids. CDR3 region: CASSSPRRGGTDTQYF. CDR3 nucleotide sequence: TGTGCCAGTAGTTCTCCCCGGCGGGGGGGCACAGATACGCAGTATTTT.

V usage is TRBV9 and J usage is TRBJ2-5, with 7 nucleotides matching TRBD2. The ends lost 4 bases at V and 3 bases at J; junction bases unmatched: 9. Germline loops: CDR1 SGDLS, CDR2 YYNGEE. This CDR3 region has 15 residues. The CDR3 nucleotides read TGTGCCAGCAGCCCCAGTGGAACTAGCGAAGAGACCCAGTACTTC. Residues: CASSPSGTSEETQYF.

This clone was observed a handful of times. CDR3 bases: TGTGCCAGCAGCTTGCCACAGGGGGAGAAGAATGGCTACACCTTC. Residues: CASSLPQGEKNGYTF. J is TRBJ1-2 and V is TRBV5-4, with 8 bases aligning to TRBD1. CDR3 length: 15 amino acids. With V trimmed by 1 base and J by 6 bases, 8 bases remained unmatched. The V gene's germline CDR1 is SGHNT and CDR2 YYREEE (reference sequence). Full variable domain (missing parts from reference TRBV5-4 and TRBJ1-2): ETGVTQSPTHLIKTRGQQVTLRCSSQSGHNTVSWYQQALGQGPQFIFQYYREEENGRGNFPPRFSGLQFPNYSSELNVNALELDDSALYLCASSLPQGEKNGYTFGSGTRLTVV.

This clone was picked up a small number of times. V usage is TRBV28 and J usage is TRBJ1-2, with 8 nucleotides matching TRBD1. This CDR3 spans 14 amino acids. CDR1 MDHEN and CDR2 SYDVKM come from the germline V gene. J gave up 5 bases and V 4 bases, and 6 bases lay outside the gene matches. The CDR3 region has the DNA TGTGCCAGCAGTTCGACAGGGGTCCTTTATGGCTACACCTTC. Its protein product is CASSSTGVLYGYTF.

V and J are TRBV7-8 and TRBJ2-7; D remains unclear. The CDR3 is made up of 14 amino acids. V was shortened by 1 base and J by 3 bases, with 10 bases between the two germline ends. Germline V gene data show CDR1 as SGHVS and CDR2 as FQNEAQ. CDR3 sequence reads: CASSLGGILYEQYF. The CDR3 DNA is TGTGCCAGCAGCTTAGGAGGAATCCTCTACGAGCAGTACTTC.

This clone appeared a few times. The chain combines TRBV5-1 with TRBJ2-1, with D perhaps matching TRBD2 (5 bases). Germline V gives CDR1 SGHRS, CDR2 YFSETQ. The ends were cut back, 0 bases at V and 6 bases at J, with 10 bases in the middle. The CDR3 runs 14 residues. CDR3 protein: CASSLELVGNEQFF. CDR3 DNA sequence: TGCGCCAGCAGCTTGGAACTAGTTGGCAATGAGCAGTTCTTC. Together with reference TRBV5-1 and TRBJ2-1, the CDR3 gives the full variable domain: KAGVTQTPRYLIKTRGQQVTLSCSPISGHRSVSWYQQTPGQGLQFLFEYFSETQRNKGNFPGRFSGRQFSNSRSEMNVSTLELGDSALYLCASSLELVGNEQFFGPGTRLTVL.

This chain uses TRBV29-1 with TRBJ1-1; perhaps TRBD1 as D (5 bases). The V end lost 1 base, the J end lost 6 bases, and 15 bases lay between the germline ends. This CDR3 region has 14 residues. The V gene's germline CDR1 is SQVTM and CDR2 ANQGSEA. This chain's CDR3 is CSVEGGGPIAEAFF. The DNA for the CDR3 is TGCAGCGTTGAAGGGGGCGGTCCCATCGCTGAAGCTTTCTTT.

The V call is TRBV5-1, the J call TRBJ1-5; possibly TRBD1 for D (6 bases). The CDR3 is 14 amino acids. Germline-derived CDR1 and CDR2 are SGHRS and YFSETQ. V gave up 4 bases and J gave up 2 bases, with 10 bases separating them. The CDR3 DNA is TGCGCCAGCAGCCCGGGGGCGCGCAATCAGCCCCAGCATTTT. This sequence encodes CASSPGARNQPQHF.

This clone appeared a few times. This sequence joins TRBV5-1 and TRBJ2-7, with D possibly matching TRBD1 (6 bases). The CDR3 is made up of 16 amino acids. Germline loops: CDR1 SGHRS, CDR2 YFSETQ. V was trimmed by 0 bases and J by 1 base, leaving 14 bases between them. CDR3 protein: CASSLGNTGFSYEQYF. CDR3 nucleotide sequence: TGCGCCAGCAGCTTGGGGAATACAGGGTTTTCCTACGAGCAGTACTTC.

The rearrangement joins TRBV19 to TRBJ1-3; 9 bases map to TRBD1. J lost 2 bases, V lost 5 bases, and 7 bases had no gene match. The germline V gene encodes CDR1 LNHDA and CDR2 SQIVND (reference sequence). The CDR3 has 16 residues. The CDR3 region has the DNA TGTGCCAGTAGTCCACGGGACAGGGATCCTGGAAACACCATATATTTT. This encodes CASSPRDRDPGNTIYF.

The chain joins TRBV7-2 to TRBJ1-3; 9 bases line up with TRBD1. This CDR3 is built from 17 residues. Per germline, CDR1 SGHTA and CDR2 FQGNSA. After removal of 5 bases from V and 3 bases from J, the junction contained 11 bases not matched to a gene. The CDR3, as DNA: TGTGCCAGCAGCCGAGAACAGGGGGCAGATTTTGGAAACACCATATATTTT. The encoded protein is CASSREQGADFGNTIYF.

In its sample, this clone was seen once. The CDR3 loop is CASSFMTSGRKRGETQYF. The CDR3 DNA is TGTGCCAGCAGCTTTATGACTAGCGGGAGGAAGCGAGGGGAGACCCAGTACTTC. The V and J genes are TRBV13 and TRBJ2-5, with 13 bases identical to TRBD2. Trimming took 3 bases from V and 5 from J; bases not matched to a gene: 12. Germline CDR1 and CDR2: PRHDT and FYEKMQ (reference sequence). This CDR3 is 18 amino acids long.

The CDR3 DNA sequence: TGCAGTGCTTCCCAGGGGAACGGCTACACCTTC. This translates into CSASQGNGYTF. The rearrangement uses TRBV20-1 and TRBJ1-2, with D possibly TRBD1 on 6 matching bases. V dropped 5 bases and J dropped 8 bases, with 12 bases sitting between them. The CDR3 is 11 residues long. Germline CDR1 and CDR2: DFQATT and SNEGSKA (reference sequence).

This chain links TRBV10-3 with TRBJ2-1; TRBD1 is a possible D gene (6 bases). This CDR3 spans 13 amino acids. V was cut by 7 bases and J by 6 bases, with 13 bases left in between. Germline CDR1 reads ENHRY; CDR2 reads SYGVKD. The CDR3 DNA is TGTGCCATCACCATGGTAGGGGGCAATGAGCAGTTCTTC. It codes for CAITMVGGNEQFF.

The chain uses TRBV1 and TRBJ1-2; the table's D gene call, TRBD1, was not cross checked with the DNA. TRBV1 constitutes a pseudogene. This CDR3 is 13 amino acids long. CDR3 amino acids: CTSSQRGWRFYTF. CDR3 bases: TGCACCAGCAGCCAAAGGGGATGGCGGTTTTACACCTTC.

This sequence joins TRBV19 and TRBJ2-1; no reliable D call. The length of the CDR3 is 15 residues. V shed 4 bases and J shed 7 bases, with 17 bases lying between them. In germline, CDR1 is LNHDA, CDR2 SQIVND (reference sequence). This CDR3 is CASSRLGVNVNEQFF. Written as DNA, the CDR3 is TGTGCCAGTAGTAGGCTCGGAGTGAATGTGAATGAGCAGTTCTTC.

This chain connects TRBV7-9 to TRBJ2-7, with TRBD2 matching 10 bases. V trimming: 4 bases; J trimming: 4 bases; junction bases outside the gene matches: 7. CDR3 size: 15 residues. From germline, CDR1 is SEHNR and CDR2 FQNEAQ (reference sequence). CDR3 DNA: TGTGCCAGCAGCTCATCTAGCGGGAGAGTGTACGAGCAGTACTTC. This sequence encodes CASSSSSGRVYEQYF.